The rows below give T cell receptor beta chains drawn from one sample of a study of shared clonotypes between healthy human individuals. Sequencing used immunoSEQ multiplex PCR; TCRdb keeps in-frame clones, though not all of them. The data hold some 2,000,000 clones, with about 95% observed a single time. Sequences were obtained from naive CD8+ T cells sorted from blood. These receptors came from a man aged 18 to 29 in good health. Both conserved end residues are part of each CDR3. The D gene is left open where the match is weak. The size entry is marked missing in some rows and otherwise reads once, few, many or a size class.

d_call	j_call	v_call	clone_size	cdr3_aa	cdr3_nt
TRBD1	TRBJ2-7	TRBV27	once	CASRPQTQGEEQYF	TGTGCCAGCAGACCTCAAACACAGGGGGAAGAGCAGTACTTC
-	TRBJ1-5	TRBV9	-	CASSVGPGWQPQHF	TGTGCCAGCAGCGTTGGACCGGGGTGGCAGCCCCAGCATTTT
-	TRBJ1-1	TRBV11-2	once	CASTGPGDTEAFF	TGTGCCAGCACGGGCCCCGGGGACACTGAAGCTTTCTTT
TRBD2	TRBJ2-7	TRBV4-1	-	CASSPTSGADEQYF	TGCGCCAGCAGCCCTACTAGCGGGGCTGATGAGCAGTACTTC
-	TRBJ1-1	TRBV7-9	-	CASSLLLPGGTEAFF	TGTGCCAGCAGCTTATTATTGCCGGGGGGGACTGAAGCTTTCTTT
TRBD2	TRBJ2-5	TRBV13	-	CATKLAGGPETQYF	TGTGCCACCAAACTAGCGGGGGGGCCGGAGACCCAGTACTTC
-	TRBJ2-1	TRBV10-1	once	CASSESGGLYNNEQFF	TGCGCCAGCAGTGAGTCGGGTGGGCTTTATAACAATGAGCAGTTCTTC
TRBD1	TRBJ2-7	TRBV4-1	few	CASSQVGTGGYEQYF	TGCGCCAGCAGCCAAGTCGGGACAGGGGGCTACGAGCAGTACTTC
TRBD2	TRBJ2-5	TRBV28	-	CASSSGGQAETQYF	TGTGCCAGCAGCAGCGGGGGGCAGGCTGAGACCCAGTACTTC
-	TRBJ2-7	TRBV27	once	CANSLGTAAYEQYF	TGTGCCAACAGTTTAGGGACGGCTGCCTACGAGCAGTACTTC
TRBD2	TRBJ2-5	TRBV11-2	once	CASSPTSGAEETQYF	TGTGCCAGCAGCCCGACTAGCGGGGCCGAAGAGACCCAGTACTTC
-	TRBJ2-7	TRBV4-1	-	CASSQDLRLRPTGEQYF	TGCGCCAGCAGCCAAGATCTTCGGCTTCGGCCCACGGGAGAGCAGTACTTC
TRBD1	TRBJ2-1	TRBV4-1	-	CASSQDGTGGPEQFF	TGCGCCAGCAGCCAAGATGGGACAGGGGGCCCTGAGCAGTTCTTC
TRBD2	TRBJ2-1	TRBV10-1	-	CASSEREGIRRNEQFF	TGCGCCAGCAGTGAGAGGGAGGGTATTCGTAGGAATGAGCAGTTCTTC
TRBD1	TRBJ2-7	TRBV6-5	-	CASSYHWTGEQYF	TGTGCCAGCAGTTACCATTGGACAGGCGAGCAGTACTTC
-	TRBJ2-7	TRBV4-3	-	CASDVRQGKTYEQYF	TGCGCCAGCGATGTCCGGCAGGGCAAAACCTACGAGCAGTACTTC
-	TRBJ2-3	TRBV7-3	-	CASSSPRQGGTDTQYF	TGTGCCAGCAGCTCCCCCCGGCAGGGAGGAACAGATACGCAGTATTTT
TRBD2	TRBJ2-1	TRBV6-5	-	CASSYSTGGNNEQFF	TGTGCCAGCAGTTACTCAACGGGAGGAAACAATGAGCAGTTCTTC
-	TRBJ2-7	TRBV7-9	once	CASSIPRGAGQDEQYF	TGTGCCAGCAGCATACCTCGCGGGGCTGGGCAGGACGAGCAGTACTTC
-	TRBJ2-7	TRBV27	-	CASSAGTLSHEQYF	TGTGCCAGCAGCGCCGGGACTCTTTCCCACGAGCAGTACTTC
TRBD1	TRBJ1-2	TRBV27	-	CASSLDRGTNYGYTF	TGTGCCAGCAGTTTGGACAGGGGGACTAACTATGGCTACACCTTC
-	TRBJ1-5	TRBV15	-	CATGANQPQHF	TGTGCCACCGGAGCAAATCAGCCCCAGCATTTT